Following are 10 T cell receptor beta chains from one sample sequenced in a study of T cell changes during pregnancy in multiple sclerosis. Measured with immunoSEQ multiplex PCR; TCRdb has only the in-frame clones, and not every one. The sample has more than 45,000 clones, roughly 90% seen once. Sequencing was performed on CD4+ T cells from peripheral blood mononuclear cells, taken after pregnancy. All receptors derive from a female donor with multiple sclerosis, enrolled in a pregnancy study.

This sequence joins TRBV5-1 and TRBJ1-4, with a tentative D call TRBD1 (5 bases). Germline values: CDR1 SGHRS, CDR2 YFSETQ. Trimming cost V 0 bases and J 7 bases, with 22 bases left between them. The CDR3 spans 18 residues. CDR3 in amino acids: CASSLAVQGLGSGEKLFF. The DNA for the CDR3 is TGCGCCAGCAGCTTGGCGGTTCAGGGATTAGGCTCTGGTGAAAAACTGTTTTTT.

The chain carries TRBV28 and TRBJ1-5, with TRBD1 identical over 9 bases. The CDR3 covers 17 residues. In germline, CDR1 is MDHEN, CDR2 SYDVKM. Trimming took 5 bases from V and 2 from J; bases not matched to a gene: 10. The DNA for the CDR3 is TGTGCCAGCAGTCCCGGGACAGGGATTCGCGGCAATCAGCCCCAGCATTTT. As protein: CASSPGTGIRGNQPQHF.

V usage is TRBV28 and J usage is TRBJ2-7; 9 bases are shared with TRBD1. J was trimmed by 6 bases and V by 10 bases; bases with no gene match: 13. This CDR3 has 14 residues. Germline CDR1 MDHEN, CDR2 SYDVKM. DNA of the CDR3: TGTGCCACTTACTTAAACAGGGGGCTGGGCGAGCAGTACTTC. Amino acid sequence: CATYLNRGLGEQYF.

V is TRBV30 and J is TRBJ2-7, with a possible D match to TRBD1 (5 bases). V was cut by 0 bases and J by 3 bases, with 15 bases left in between. The CDR3 length is 15 residues. Germline V gene lookup returns CDR1 GTSNPN and CDR2 SVGIG (reference sequence). The CDR3 nucleotides are TGTGCCTGGAGTGTCCAGAGACAGTTCCTCTACGAGCAGTACTTC. Protein product: CAWSVQRQFLYEQYF.

The genes are TRBV30 and TRBJ1-2; D ambiguous. V lost 0 bases and J 8 bases, leaving 10 bases between the germline ends. The CDR3 sequence is 12 residues long. Germline V lookup: CDR1 GTSNPN, CDR2 SVGIG (reference sequence). CDR3 coding DNA: TGTGCCTGGAGTGTACGAGGGCGCGGCTACACCTTC. Translating it yields CAWSVRGRGYTF.

The chain couples TRBV30 to TRBJ1-2; no definite D call. Germline assignment: CDR1 GTSNPN and CDR2 SVGIG (reference sequence). The CDR3 totals 14 residues. V was pared by 2 bases and J by 8 bases, with 18 bases between. The CDR3 region has the DNA TGTGCCTGGAGTAGGTTTGGATTGGCGGGCGGCTACACCTTC. It encodes CAWSRFGLAGGYTF.

V usage is TRBV30 and J usage is TRBJ2-7; TRBD1 aligns across 10 bases. The CDR3 sequence is 14 residues long. V shed 5 bases, J shed 5 bases, and the junction held 9 bases outside the gene matches. In germline, CDR1 is GTSNPN, CDR2 SVGIG (reference sequence). For the CDR3, the DNA is TGTGCCTGGTCGGGGACAGGGGTGATTAACGAGCAGTACTTC. Its protein product is CAWSGTGVINEQYF.

A single count supports this clone. The chain recombines TRBV18 with TRBJ2-7; TRBD2 matches 7 bases. The CDR3 runs 15 residues. Germline V gene sequence: CDR1 KGHSH, CDR2 LQKENI. The junction had 9 bases not matched to a gene; V was cut back by 1 base and J by 6 bases. The CDR3 region has the DNA TGTGCCAGCTCACCACAGGTGGGAGGGCCCTTCGAGCAGTACTTC. Its protein is CASSPQVGGPFEQYF.

This clone was counted only a few times. The chain employs TRBV7-9 and TRBJ1-2; D ambiguous. In germline, CDR1 is SEHNR, CDR2 FQNEAQ (reference sequence). CDR3 length equals 13 residues. V lost 5 bases to trimming and J lost 8 bases, with 15 bases between them. CDR3 sequence: CASSTDTTSGYTF. The CDR3 nucleotides read TGTGCCAGCAGCACCGACACCACCTCAGGCTACACCTTC.

The chain recombines TRBV19 with TRBJ1-1; TRBD1 agrees at 10 bases. Germline V lookup: CDR1 LNHDA, CDR2 SQIVND (reference sequence). V lost 5 bases, J lost 9 bases, and 12 bases stayed unmatched. CDR3 size: 15 residues. The CDR3 protein is CASSARGTGVSKAFF. In DNA form, the CDR3 reads TGTGCCAGTAGTGCGAGAGGGACAGGGGTCTCCAAAGCTTTCTTT.